The sequence of this TCR beta chain was determined in a study of shared clonotypes between healthy human individuals. About the research overall: A couple of women and a few men aged 18 to 49 served as donors.

A word on this clone: Its antigen remains unidentified.

The CDR3 runs 12 residues. V shed 1 base and J shed 6 bases, with 8 bases lying between them. Per germline, CDR1 SGHRS and CDR2 YFSETQ. General study points: In contrast to clonotypes shared by all four donors, non-shared clonotypes had lower generation probabilities. Compared with memory subsets, naive subsets generally had larger estimated richness. Sampling was confined to blood; repertoires within tissues likely differ.

The table came from immunoSEQ multiplex PCR; TCRdb's copy has only in-frame clones and leaves some out. The sample shows about 1 million clones, 70% to 80% of them seen only once. Input material: memory CD4+ T cells sorted from blood. The subset is: CD45RA-negative fraction. The chain combines TRBV5-1 with TRBJ2-7; D unresolved. The sequence derives from a man aged 18-30 years in good health. The chain's CDR3 is CASSLKGTEQYF. DNA of the CDR3: TGCGCCAGCAGCTTGAAGGGCACCGAGCAGTACTTC.